This T cell receptor beta chain is drawn from a study of metastatic and nonmetastatic thyroid tumors. From germline, CDR1 is SGHNT and CDR2 YENEEA. V shed 0 bases and J shed 0 bases, with 12 bases lying between them. This CDR3 comprises 16 residues. Per the original methods: Researchers built a distant-metastasis classifier for papillary thyroid cancer that drew on CDR3 differences across clinicopathological groups. TCRdb reprocessed the PCR reads via MiXCR. Clone size and V and J calls follow TCRdb, not the original study. Among 12,000 or so clones listed, approximately 12% were seen once. Nobody among the patients had been given any treatment before thyroid surgery.

This receptor was identified in a female donor with papillary thyroid cancer or a benign thyroid nodule (not recorded which). Some clones in this sample may be carry-over from other donors' samples. Sequencing input: blood. The chain couples TRBV11-3 to TRBJ2-7, with D possibly called TRBD1 or TRBD2 (5 bases each). DNA for the CDR3: TGTGCCAGCAGCTTAGAGAGGGGCGGAGGCTCCTACGAGCAGTACTTC. Translated: CASSLERGGGSYEQYF.